One and the same sample provided the 14 T cell receptor beta chains below, sequenced in a study of beta chain features in type 1 diabetes. Expressed TCRB transcripts were sequenced after all isolated RNA was converted to cDNA. Clones were sequenced by immunoSEQ multiplex PCR, and TCRdb holds only the in-frame ones, with some missing. The table has about 360,000 clones, 10% to 15% seen once. The sequencing input was naive CD4+ T cells from blood. All receptors derive from a man younger than 35 in good health.

Only a few counts were recorded for this clone. The CDR3 sequence is CASSRKNEQFF. The CDR3 coding sequence is TGTGCCAGTAGCAGGAAAAATGAGCAGTTCTTC. V gene TRBV19 combines with J gene TRBJ2-1, with D unresolved. V shed 6 bases and J shed 7 bases, with 7 bases lying between them. The CDR3 is 11 residues long. CDR1 and CDR2 from the germline V gene are LNHDA and SQIVND (reference sequence). The whole variable domain, filled in from reference TRBV19 and TRBJ2-1, reads DGGITQSPKYLFRKEGQNVTLSCEQNLNHDAMYWYRQDPGQGLRLIYYSQIVNDFQKGDIAEGYSVSREKKESFPLTVTSAQKNPTAFYLCASSRKNEQFFGPGTRLTVL.

The chain combines TRBV18 with TRBJ1-2; TRBD1 matches at 7 bases. CDR1 and CDR2 (germline): KGHSH, LQKENI. V dropped 3 bases and J dropped 8; count of bases not matched to a gene: 15. The CDR3 extends over 16 amino acids. In DNA form, the CDR3 reads TGTGCCAGCTCACCGCTACCCGGAGAGGGGGCGGGAGGCTACACCTTC. Protein sequence: CASSPLPGEGAGGYTF.

This clone showed up just a few times. This sequence joins TRBV7-9 and TRBJ2-7; 12 nucleotides match TRBD2. The J segment lost 1 base and the V segment lost 5 bases, leaving 9 bases of the junction unmatched. Germline CDR1 reads SEHNR; CDR2 reads FQNEAQ (reference sequence). The CDR3 length is 17 residues. This CDR3 is CASSLGLAGPISYEQYF. The CDR3 bases are TGTGCCAGCAGCCTCGGACTAGCGGGGCCAATATCCTACGAGCAGTACTTC.

The rearrangement links TRBV30 to TRBJ1-3; D is undetermined. Germline V gene lookup returns CDR1 GTSNPN and CDR2 SVGIG (reference sequence). The CDR3 sequence is 13 residues long. The CDR3 DNA follows: TGTGCTTTGTCGACACTCTCTGGAAACACCATATATTTT. Translation: CALSTLSGNTIYF.

The rearrangement joins TRBV28 to TRBJ2-7; D gene ambiguous. V was shortened by 2 bases and J by 6 bases, with 8 bases between the two germline ends. The CDR3 is made up of 12 amino acids. Germline V gene sequence: CDR1 MDHEN, CDR2 SYDVKM. For the CDR3, the DNA is TGTGCCAGCAGTTTAGCTGGGCCCGAGCAGTACTTC. Translated, it gives CASSLAGPEQYF.

The chain employs TRBV9 and TRBJ1-5; 10 bases are shared with TRBD1. V shed 3 bases, J shed 4 bases, and the junction held 4 bases outside the gene matches. The germline V gene encodes CDR1 SGDLS and CDR2 YYNGEE. The CDR3 loop spans 15 amino acids. CDR3 bases: TGTGCCAGCAGCGCCGGGACAGGGGCTAATCAGCCCCAGCATTTT. Its protein is CASSAGTGANQPQHF.

The chain recombines TRBV15 with TRBJ2-7; 9 bases match TRBD1. This CDR3 contains 16 residues. The germline V gene encodes CDR1 LNHNV and CDR2 YYDKDF (reference sequence). V shed 6 bases, J shed 3 bases, and the junction held 12 bases outside the gene matches. Written as DNA, the CDR3 is TGTGCCACCAGTTTGATGCCCGGGACAGGGAACTACGAGCAGTACTTC. Translated, it gives CATSLMPGTGNYEQYF.

The chain combines TRBV6-1 with TRBJ1-2, with D perhaps TRBD1 (6 bases). Trimming took 6 bases from V and 8 from J, leaving 13 bases between them. This CDR3 region has 12 residues. Germline loops: CDR1 MNHNS, CDR2 SASEGT. CDR3 protein: CASREQGSGYTF. DNA of the CDR3: TGTGCCAGCAGGGAACAGGGATCAGGCTACACCTTC.

V usage is TRBV5-4 and J usage is TRBJ2-7; 11 positions agree with TRBD2. Per the germline V gene, CDR1 is SGHNT and CDR2 is YYREEE (reference sequence). The CDR3 loop spans 15 amino acids. Trimming at V came to 1 base and at J to 3 bases, leaving 3 bases not matched to a gene. CDR3 sequence: CASSLPGLADYEQYF. The CDR3 DNA reads TGTGCCAGCAGCTTGCCGGGACTAGCGGACTACGAGCAGTACTTC.

This clone was seen a few times. This chain joins TRBV4-3 and TRBJ2-7; weak D call: TRBD2 (5 bases). Per germline, CDR1 LGHNA and CDR2 YSLEER. The CDR3 spans 16 residues. Trimming shortened V by 0 bases and J by 1 base, and 13 bases separated the two germline ends. The chain's CDR3 is CASSQDFTSGSYEQYF. The CDR3 coding sequence is TGCGCCAGCAGCCAAGATTTTACGAGCGGATCCTACGAGCAGTACTTC.

The V gene is TRBV12-5, the J gene TRBJ2-1; tentatively, D is TRBD2 (5 bases). Trimming cost V 1 base and J 4 bases, with 14 bases left between them. Per germline, CDR1 LGHNT and CDR2 FRNRAP. The CDR3 is 16 amino acids. This CDR3 reads CASGLEGWPGYNEQFF. The CDR3 bases are TGTGCTAGTGGTTTGGAAGGCTGGCCGGGATACAATGAGCAGTTCTTC. The variable domain in full, completed from reference TRBV12-5 and TRBJ2-1, reads DARVTQTPRHKVTEMGQEVTMRCQPILGHNTVFWYRQTMMQGLELLAYFRNRAPLDDSGMPKDRFSAEMPDATLATLKIQPSEPRDSAVYFCASGLEGWPGYNEQFFGPGTRLTVL.

The chain couples TRBV19 to TRBJ1-2; 10 bases agree with TRBD1. This CDR3 is 14 amino acids long. V gave up 10 bases and J gave up 5 bases; unmatched junction bases: 10. Germline V gene data show CDR1 as LNHDA and CDR2 as SQIVND (reference sequence). The CDR3 sequence is CATSPGQGTYGYTF. In nucleotides, the CDR3 is TGTGCCACCTCACCGGGACAGGGGACTTATGGCTACACCTTC.

This clone was seen more than once but under ten times. The chain combines TRBV5-1 with TRBJ2-5; TRBD1 aligns across 7 bases. The V gene's germline CDR1 is SGHRS and CDR2 YFSETQ. CDR3 length: 16 amino acids. V lost 4 bases, J lost 5 bases, and 14 bases stayed unmatched. The DNA of the CDR3 is TGCGCCAGCAGCCCCTCCGGACAGGCCACGGTGGAGACCCAGTACTTC. It specifies CASSPSGQATVETQYF.

The chain joins TRBV4-3 to TRBJ1-2, with D unclear. The V end lost 4 bases, the J end lost 3 bases, and 15 bases lay between the germline ends. The germline gives CDR1 LGHNA, CDR2 YSLEER. This CDR3 spans 15 amino acids. CDR3 sequence reads: CASSPSEGRDYGYTF. CDR3 DNA sequence: TGCGCCAGCAGCCCCTCGGAGGGTCGGGACTATGGCTACACCTTC.